This is a list of T cell receptor beta chains from one sample in a study of vaccination and CD4 T cells after COVID-19. These receptors' targets are unknown. TCRdb re-called the PCR reads with MiXCR, one entry per CDR3 protein. The sample holds approximately 16,000 distinct CDR3 sequences; 40% to 60% are singletons and the top ten take about 12%. Sequencing input: CD4+ T cells from blood, cultured in vitro. The receptor source for this set is a human donor who had recovered from COVID-19. Each CDR3 is given with its conserved first and last residue. The D gene is left open where the match is weak. Size is stated for part of the rows, as once, few or many counts, or as a class when the clone is expanded.

NA | TRBJ1-1 | medium-sized | TRBV5-1 | CASSLKQDTEAFF | TGCGCCAGCAGCTTAAAACAGGACACTGAAGCTTTCTTT
TRBD1 | TRBJ2-1 | NA | TRBV18 | CASSPPQGFSSYNEQFF | TGTGCCAGCTCACCACCACAGGGGTTTAGCTCCTACAATGAGCAGTTCTTC
NA | TRBJ2-2 | NA | TRBV5-1 | CASSVRDSTGELFF | TGCGCCAGCAGCGTGCGAGACAGCACCGGGGAGCTGTTTTTT
TRBD1 | TRBJ1-1 | NA | TRBV27 | CASSPRQGRYSEAFF | TGTGCCAGCAGTCCCCGACAGGGTAGGTATAGTGAAGCTTTCTTT
TRBD1 | TRBJ1-1 | NA | TRBV19 | CASRGTGLNTEAFF | TGTGCCAGTAGAGGGACAGGGCTAAACACTGAAGCTTTCTTT
NA | TRBJ1-2 | NA | TRBV27 | CASARNNYGYTF | TGTGCCAGCGCGAGAAATAACTATGGCTACACCTTC
TRBD2 | TRBJ2-5 | few | TRBV20-1 | CSGGGDQETQYF | TGCAGTGGTGGGGGGGACCAAGAGACCCAGTACTTC
NA | TRBJ1-2 | few | TRBV7-9 | CASSLVQGLMDYGYTF | TGTGCCAGCAGCTTAGTCCAGGGGCTAATGGACTATGGCTACACCTTC
TRBD1 | TRBJ1-2 | NA | TRBV9 | CASSVDGGQGANYGYTF | TGTGCCAGCAGCGTAGACGGTGGACAGGGGGCTAACTATGGCTACACCTTC
TRBD2 | TRBJ2-3 | few | TRBV20-1 | CSASPRLAGGGDTQYF | TGCAGTGCTAGCCCGAGACTAGCGGGAGGGGGGGATACGCAGTATTTT
NA | TRBJ2-3 | NA | TRBV11-2 | CASSSREPSTDTQYF | TGTGCCAGCAGCTCGAGAGAACCTAGCACAGACACGCAGTATTTT
NA | TRBJ1-5 | few | TRBV4-1 | CASSQGRELFGNQPQHF | TGCGCCAGCAGCCAAGGCAGGGAGTTATTTGGCAATCAGCCCCAGCATTTT
NA | TRBJ1-2 | NA | TRBV5-6 | CASSSLGGGTYGYTF | TGTGCCAGCAGCTCCCTCGGGGGGGGCACCTATGGCTACACCTTC
TRBD1 | TRBJ1-6 | few | TRBV7-9 | CASSLLTGSNSPLHF | TGTGCCAGCAGCCTGTTGACAGGGTCCAATTCACCCCTCCACTTT
NA | TRBJ1-1 | NA | TRBV6-2/TRBV6-3 | CASSYRGRGKDTEAFF | TGTGCCAGCAGTTACCGGGGGAGGGGTAAGGACACTGAAGCTTTCTTT
TRBD2 | TRBJ2-2 | few | TRBV2 | CASSAGGTGELFF | TGTGCCAGCAGTGCGGGGGGCACCGGGGAGCTGTTTTTT
NA | TRBJ1-6 | NA | TRBV7-8 | CASSSTERRSYNSPLHF | TGTGCCAGCAGCTCAACGGAAAGGAGGTCCTATAATTCACCCCTCCACTTT
TRBD2 | TRBJ2-1 | NA | TRBV6-1 | CASSATGTSGHNEQFF | TGTGCCAGCAGCGCAACCGGGACTAGCGGGCACAATGAGCAGTTCTTC
NA | TRBJ1-5 | NA | TRBV20-1 | CSATRNQPQHF | TGCAGTGCTACCCGCAATCAGCCCCAGCATTTT
NA | TRBJ2-7 | NA | TRBV7-9 | CASKGDETEQYF | TGTGCCAGCAAAGGGGACGAAACGGAGCAGTACTTC
NA | TRBJ2-1 | NA | TRBV7-9 | CASSETGFNEQFF | TGTGCCAGCAGCGAAACAGGGTTCAATGAGCAGTTCTTC
TRBD1 | TRBJ1-6 | few | TRBV12-3/TRBV12-4 | CASSLGLGTGLSPLHF | TGTGCCAGCAGTTTAGGGTTGGGGACAGGGCTTTCACCCCTCCACTTT
NA | TRBJ2-1 | once | TRBV19 | CASSQEGTWAYNEQFF | TGTGCCAGTAGTCAAGAGGGAACATGGGCCTACAATGAGCAGTTCTTC
TRBD1 | TRBJ1-6 | few | TRBV5-4 | CASSYAGTGNSPLHF | TGTGCCAGCAGCTACGCCGGGACAGGGAATTCACCCCTCCACTTT
TRBD2 | TRBJ2-7 | few | TRBV24-1 | CATSAGGHHEQYF | TGTGCCACCAGTGCGGGGGGGCATCACGAGCAGTACTTC
TRBD1 | TRBJ2-3 | NA | TRBV6-1 | CASSEHLGTASTDTQYF | TGTGCCAGCAGTGAACATCTCGGGACAGCTAGCACAGATACGCAGTATTTT